The clone carrying this TCR beta chain was counted only a few times. The junction departs from the called germline gene at one end, perhaps through a read error. The sample belongs to a study of blood T cell repertoires in COVID-19. The overall study: Sample material is recorded as cDNA or gDNA derived from T cells, B-cell-depleted T cells, or PBMCs.

TCRdb's table, derived via immunoSEQ multiplex PCR, lists solely in-frame clones and lacks some. This table has a few hundred thousand clones, 80% appearing once. Clinical history as reported by participants underpinned cohort assignment. Germline CDR1 reads MDHEN; CDR2 reads SYDVKM. CDR3 length equals 11 residues. The sequenced sample was PBMCs or T cells enriched from blood (not recorded which). The clonotype originates from a woman in her forties with acute COVID-19. The chain uses TRBV28 and TRBJ1-2; D gene ambiguous. Here the CDR3 reads CASSPKSVPHF. The CDR3 nucleotides read TGTGCCAGCAGCCCAAAGTCGGTACCTCACTTC.